These 18 T cell receptor beta chains originate from one sample sequenced in a study of CD4 T cells in relation to SARS-CoV-2 and coronaviruses. Profiling relied on immunoSEQ multiplex PCR, and the TCRdb table lists in-frame clones only, not all of them. There are about 40,000 clones in the sample; 82% occur only once, and around 4.2% lies in the top ten. What these receptors recognize is not known. Sample: naive CD4+ T cells from PBMCs, cultured in vitro. Subset noted: naive CD4+ T cells isolated by negative enrichment. Receptor source: an adult with COVID-19.

This clone was picked up a small number of times. The V call is TRBV4-2, the J call TRBJ2-7; the D is unclear. V dropped 1 base and J dropped 3 bases, with 7 bases sitting between them. This CDR3 has 13 residues. Germline values: CDR1 LGHNA, CDR2 YNFKEQ. The CDR3 nucleotides read TGTGCCAGCAGCCAAGTTTTCGGCTACGAGCAGTACTTC. Protein: CASSQVFGYEQYF.

The rearrangement links TRBV6-2 or TRBV6-3 to TRBJ2-7; tentative D call: TRBD2 (5 bases). This CDR3 has 14 amino acids. The germline CDR1 and CDR2 sequences are MNHEY and SVGEGT. V was clipped by 2 bases and J by 4 bases, with 12 bases between them. Here the CDR3 DNA reads TGTGCCAGCAGTTACCGTGGCGGGTCGTACGAGCAGTACTTC. Translation gives CASSYRGGSYEQYF.

In its sample, this clone was seen a few times. This chain links TRBV5-1 with TRBJ1-1; weak D call: TRBD1 (5 bases). Trimming took off 0 bases at V and 1 base at J, with 10 bases between the two ends. CDR1 is SGHRS and CDR2 is YFSETQ in the germline V gene. The CDR3 sequence is 15 residues long. Here the CDR3 DNA reads TGCGCCAGCAGCTTGGCCCCCGGGACGAACACTGAAGCTTTCTTT. Translating gives CASSLAPGTNTEAFF.

The chain combines TRBV3-1 (or the pseudogene TRBV3-2) with TRBJ2-1, with a weak D call TRBD2 (5 bases). The germline V gene encodes CDR1 LGHDT and CDR2 YNNKEL (reference sequence). The CDR3 has 14 amino acids. Trimming removed 4 bases at V and 8 bases at J, with 15 bases between. The chain's CDR3 is CASSPLGAEYEQFF. The CDR3 DNA follows: TGTGCCAGCAGCCCCTTGGGAGCGGAGTATGAGCAGTTCTTC.

This sequence joins TRBV9 and TRBJ2-7; 7 bases agree with TRBD1. V was clipped by 0 bases and J by 5 bases; unmatched bases: 2. This CDR3 comprises 13 residues. Germline V gene data show CDR1 as SGDLS and CDR2 as YYNGEE. The CDR3 protein is CASSVVTGDEQYF. The CDR3 nucleotides are TGTGCCAGCAGCGTAGTAACAGGGGACGAGCAGTACTTC.

The rearrangement uses TRBV2 and TRBJ2-3, with D unresolved. The CDR3 extends over 14 amino acids. V lost 3 bases and J 0 bases, leaving 7 bases between the germline ends. In germline, CDR1 is SNHLY, CDR2 FYNNEI. Here the CDR3 reads CASSDGASTDTQYF. The CDR3 DNA sequence: TGTGCCAGCAGTGATGGCGCGAGCACAGATACGCAGTATTTT.

This clone has only one observation. The chain uses TRBV6-5 and TRBJ2-5; 7 nucleotides agree with TRBD1. V lost 7 bases and J lost 5; bases outside the gene matches: 13. The V gene's germline CDR1 is MNHEY and CDR2 SVGAGI. The CDR3 runs to 15 residues. CDR3 sequence: CASIYRGRGSETQYF. The CDR3 coding sequence is TGTGCCAGCATTTATCGGGGCAGGGGGTCGGAGACCCAGTACTTC.

In DNA, the CDR3 is TGTGCCTGGAGTGGCGGGACAGGGGGTAGAGATACGCAGTATTTT. It yields the protein CAWSGGTGGRDTQYF. The rearrangement joins TRBV30 to TRBJ2-3; 11 nucleotides line up with TRBD1. The CDR3 spans 15 residues. Germline CDR1 is GTSNPN and CDR2 is SVGIG (reference sequence). After removal of 1 base from V and 5 bases from J, the junction contained 5 bases not matched to a gene.

The V call is TRBV7-9, the J call TRBJ2-1, with 7 bases that match TRBD2. V shed 5 bases, J shed 6 bases, and the junction held 7 bases outside the gene matches. The CDR3 contains 14 residues. Germline V lookup: CDR1 SEHNR, CDR2 FQNEAQ (reference sequence). In DNA form, the CDR3 reads TGTGCCAGCAGCGTACGGACTAGTCGCAATGAGCAGTTCTTC. It codes for CASSVRTSRNEQFF.

V and J are TRBV2 and TRBJ2-1; D assignment may be TRBD1 or TRBD2 (5 bases each). V was trimmed by 3 bases and J by 4 bases, leaving 10 bases between them. In germline, CDR1 is SNHLY, CDR2 FYNNEI. The length of the CDR3 is 14 residues. CDR3 nucleotides: TGTGCCAGCAGTGAGGGACGGCTATACAATGAGCAGTTCTTC. Its protein is CASSEGRLYNEQFF.

This chain joins TRBV5-1 and TRBJ2-3; TRBD2 might be the D (6 bases). Trimming cost V 1 base and J 4 bases, with 16 bases left between them. The CDR3 is 16 amino acids. CDR1 SGHRS and CDR2 YFSETQ come from the germline V gene. CDR3 bases: TGCGCCAGCAGCTTGAGTTTCTTAGCGGACCCAGATACGCAGTATTTT. Protein: CASSLSFLADPDTQYF.

The rearrangement links TRBV10-3 to TRBJ2-3; D perhaps matches TRBD2 (5 bases). Germline V gene data show CDR1 as ENHRY and CDR2 as SYGVKD. Trimming took off 3 bases at V and 5 bases at J, with 12 bases between the two ends. The CDR3 length is 14 residues. In DNA, the CDR3 is TGTGCCATCAGTGAAGTCTCCCGGGGAGATACGCAGTATTTT. This translates into CAISEVSRGDTQYF.

The J gene is TRBJ2-7, the V gene TRBV28, with 9 positions matching TRBD2. This CDR3 has 17 residues. The ends lost 6 bases at V and 0 bases at J; junction bases unmatched: 12. Germline loops: CDR1 MDHEN, CDR2 SYDVKM. CDR3 residues: CASRQGLAAPSSYEQYF. The DNA for the CDR3 is TGTGCCAGCAGACAGGGACTAGCAGCCCCGAGCTCCTACGAGCAGTACTTC.

The chain is built from TRBV15 and TRBJ2-1; maybe TRBD2 (5 bases). V lost 3 bases to trimming and J lost 12 bases, with 15 bases between them. CDR3 size: 13 residues. Germline lookup yields CDR1 LNHNV and CDR2 YYDKDF (reference sequence). CDR3 residues: CATSRARTEGQFF. CDR3 nucleotides: TGTGCCACCAGCAGGGCCCGGACTGAAGGGCAGTTCTTC.

The V call is TRBV28, the J call TRBJ2-7; D possibly uses TRBD1 or TRBD2 (6 bases each). This CDR3 spans 16 amino acids. Germline V CDR1 and CDR2: MDHEN, SYDVKM. V shed 5 bases and J shed 2 bases, with 19 bases lying between them. CDR3 protein: CASSRLTGGTPYEQYF. The CDR3 DNA reads as TGTGCCAGCAGTCGCCTGACGGGCGGGACACCCTACGAGCAGTACTTC.

The chain couples TRBV28 to TRBJ1-2; D possibly corresponds to TRBD1 (5 bases). Per the germline V gene, CDR1 is MDHEN and CDR2 is SYDVKM. Between the trimmed V and J ends, which lost 5 bases and 4 bases, there was a span of 14 bases. The CDR3 is 14 amino acids. The CDR3 sequence is CASSLRGGSYGYTF. CDR3 coding DNA: TGTGCCAGCAGTCTACGTGGGGGGTCCTATGGCTACACCTTC.

The V and J genes are TRBV11-2 and TRBJ2-5; D is ambiguous. The germline V gene encodes CDR1 SGHAT and CDR2 FQNNGV. CDR3 size: 16 residues. The V end was cut by 2 bases, the J end by 2 bases, with 15 bases between. The DNA of the CDR3 is TGTGCCAGCAGCTTAAGCCCAGGAACCTTTCAAGAGACCCAGTACTTC. This translates into CASSLSPGTFQETQYF.

J is TRBJ1-3 and V is TRBV7-2; D is undetermined. Between the trimmed V and J ends, which lost 0 bases and 4 bases, there was a span of 10 bases. This CDR3 contains 15 residues. Germline-derived CDR1 and CDR2 are SGHTA and FQGNSA. Written as DNA, the CDR3 is TGTGCCAGCAGCTTAGCCTACAGTCCAGGAAACACCATATATTTT. It translates to CASSLAYSPGNTIYF.